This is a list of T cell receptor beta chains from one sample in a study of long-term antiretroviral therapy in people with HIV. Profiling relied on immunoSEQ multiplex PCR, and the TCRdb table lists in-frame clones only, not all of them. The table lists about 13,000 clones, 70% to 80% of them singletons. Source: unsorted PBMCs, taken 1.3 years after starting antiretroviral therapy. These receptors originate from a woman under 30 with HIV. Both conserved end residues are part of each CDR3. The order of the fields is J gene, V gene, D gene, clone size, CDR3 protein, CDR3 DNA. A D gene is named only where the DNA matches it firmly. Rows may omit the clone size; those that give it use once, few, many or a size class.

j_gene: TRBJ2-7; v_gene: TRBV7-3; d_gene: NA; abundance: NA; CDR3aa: CASSLTAGLSVYEQYF; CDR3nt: TGTGCCAGCAGCTTAACAGCCGGACTATCCGTATACGAGCAGTACTTC
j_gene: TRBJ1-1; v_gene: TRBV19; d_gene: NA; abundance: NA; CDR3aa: CASRIDGANTEAFF; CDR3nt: TGTGCCAGTCGGATTGACGGCGCAAACACTGAAGCTTTCTTT
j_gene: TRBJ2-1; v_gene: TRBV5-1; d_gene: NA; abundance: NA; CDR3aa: CASSFSKGYEQFF; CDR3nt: TGCGCCAGCAGCTTCTCAAAGGGTTATGAGCAGTTCTTC
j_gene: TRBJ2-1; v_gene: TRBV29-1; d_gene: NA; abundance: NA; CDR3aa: CSAEGGDLYNEQFF; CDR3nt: TGCAGCGCCGAGGGGGGAGATCTCTACAATGAGCAGTTCTTC
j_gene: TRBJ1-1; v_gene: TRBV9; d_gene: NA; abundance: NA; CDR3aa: CASSAREGPNTEAFF; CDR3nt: TGTGCCAGCAGCGCCCGCGAGGGGCCGAACACTGAAGCTTTCTTT
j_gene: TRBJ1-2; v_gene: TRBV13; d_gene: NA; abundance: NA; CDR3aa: CASSLGTWEFQWYTF; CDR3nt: TGTGCCAGCAGCTTAGGCACCTGGGAATTTCAGTGGTACACCTTC
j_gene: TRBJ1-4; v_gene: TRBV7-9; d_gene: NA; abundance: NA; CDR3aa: CASSPLGVTNEKLFF; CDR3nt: TGTGCCAGCAGCCCGCTCGGGGTAACTAATGAAAAACTGTTTTTT
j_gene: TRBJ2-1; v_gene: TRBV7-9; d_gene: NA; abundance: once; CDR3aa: CASSLRGRANNEQFF; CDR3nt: TGTGCCAGCAGCTTAAGAGGGAGAGCTAACAATGAGCAGTTCTTC
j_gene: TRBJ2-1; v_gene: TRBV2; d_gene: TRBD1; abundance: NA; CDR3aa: CASSPGQGTYNEQFF; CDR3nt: TGTGCCAGCAGTCCGGGACAGGGGACTTACAATGAGCAGTTCTTC
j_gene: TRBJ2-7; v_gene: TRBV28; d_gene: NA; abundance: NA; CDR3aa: CASSLEGSYEQYF; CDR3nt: TGTGCCAGCAGCTTAGAGGGCTCCTACGAGCAGTACTTC
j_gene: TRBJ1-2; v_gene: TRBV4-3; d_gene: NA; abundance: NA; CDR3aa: CASSHQGHGDNYGYTF; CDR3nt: TGCGCCAGCAGCCACCAAGGTCATGGGGATAACTATGGCTACACCTTC
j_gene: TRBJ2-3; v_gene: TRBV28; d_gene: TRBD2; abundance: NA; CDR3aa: CASSLLTSGSDTQYF; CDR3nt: TGTGCCAGCAGTTTATTGACTAGCGGGAGTGATACGCAGTATTTT